One sample yielded the 25 T cell receptor beta chains listed below, sequenced in a study of T cell responses to AZD1222 COVID-19 vaccine. The method was immunoSEQ multiplex PCR; TCRdb's version includes in-frame clones alone and lacks a portion of them. The sample carries 100,000 to 150,000 clones, around 86% recorded once. The input for sequencing was peripheral blood, taken on day 0 of AZD1222 vaccination. These TCRs come from an adult in good health.

The CDR3 coding sequence is TGTGCCAGTAGTTATGAACAGCAGCCCCAGCATTTT. This sequence encodes CASSYEQQPQHF. The chain links TRBV19 to TRBJ1-5, with D uncertain. Germline values: CDR1 LNHDA, CDR2 SQIVND (reference sequence). V lost 5 bases, J lost 7 bases, and 9 bases lay in between. This CDR3 has 12 residues.

The chain couples TRBV25-1 to TRBJ2-1, with D unresolved. The length of the CDR3 is 15 residues. Trimming took off 2 bases at V and 6 bases at J, with 14 bases between the two ends. Germline V gives CDR1 MGHDK, CDR2 SYGVNS. CDR3 sequence reads: CASSEEASPANEQFF. CDR3 DNA: TGTGCCAGCAGTGAAGAGGCTAGTCCAGCCAATGAGCAGTTCTTC.

This clone was observed at least ten times. CDR3 sequence (DNA): TGTGCCAGCAGCTTATTTTTGGGGGGCGGCTCCTACGAGCAGTACTTC. Encoded protein: CASSLFLGGGSYEQYF. This chain connects TRBV7-2 to TRBJ2-7; possibly TRBD1 or TRBD2 for D (6 bases each). Germline V gene sequence: CDR1 SGHTA, CDR2 FQGNSA. The CDR3 has 16 residues. V lost 2 bases and J lost 0, with 14 bases in between.

The rearrangement joins TRBV19 to TRBJ1-2; D not resolved. Germline CDR1 and CDR2: LNHDA and SQIVND (reference sequence). The CDR3 loop spans 14 amino acids. V was pared by 7 bases and J by 4 bases, with 16 bases between. The CDR3 nucleotides are TGTGCCAGTATCTCCAGAAATGAATTCTATGGCTACACCTTC. It yields the protein CASISRNEFYGYTF.

The V gene is TRBV19, the J gene TRBJ1-1; D is perhaps TRBD1 (5 bases). This CDR3 contains 12 residues. The V gene's germline CDR1 is LNHDA and CDR2 SQIVND (reference sequence). With 1 base removed from V and 11 bases from J, the gap between germline ends came to 11 bases. The CDR3 is CASSIGQRVAFF. CDR3 nucleotides: TGTGCCAGTAGTATAGGACAGAGGGTTGCTTTCTTT.

The CDR3, as DNA: TGTGCCAGCAGTGACCTTGGCAATCAGCCCCAGCATTTT. Translation gives CASSDLGNQPQHF. The J gene is TRBJ1-5, the V gene TRBV2; the D is unclear. The CDR3 has 13 residues. Trimming pared 3 bases from V and 2 bases from J, leaving 5 bases between. Germline V gene lookup returns CDR1 SNHLY and CDR2 FYNNEI.

This chain joins TRBV5-4 and TRBJ2-4, with D tentatively TRBD1 (5 bases). The CDR3 contains 14 residues. Germline assignment: CDR1 SGHNT and CDR2 YYREEE (reference sequence). V was trimmed by 4 bases and J by 2 bases, leaving 10 bases between them. CDR3 nucleotide sequence: TGTGCCAGCAGCAAGCAGGGAACCAAAAACATTCAGTACTTC. This sequence encodes CASSKQGTKNIQYF.

The chain is built from TRBV5-4 and TRBJ1-2; the D gene is possibly TRBD1 (5 bases). Trimming cost V 2 bases and J 2 bases, with 13 bases left between them. The CDR3 spans 15 residues. In germline, CDR1 is SGHNT, CDR2 YYREEE (reference sequence). The DNA of the CDR3 is TGTGCCAGCAGCTTCGGACGGGGGATGAACTATGGCTACACCTTC. Its protein is CASSFGRGMNYGYTF.

The rearrangement uses TRBV4-2 and TRBJ2-7; D might be TRBD2 (5 bases). CDR3 length: 14 amino acids. The germline CDR1 and CDR2 sequences are LGHNA and YNFKEQ. V lost 0 bases and J 3 bases, leaving 9 bases between the germline ends. The CDR3 here is CASSQERAGYEQYF. The CDR3 bases are TGTGCCAGCAGCCAAGAGCGGGCAGGCTACGAGCAGTACTTC.

The gene calls are TRBV7-9 and TRBJ2-6; D unclear. Germline V CDR1 and CDR2: SEHNR, FQNEAQ (reference sequence). The CDR3 is 15 residues long. Deletions cut 3 bases from V and 0 bases from J, with 6 bases between. CDR3 in amino acids: CASSFLNSGANVLTF. For the CDR3, the DNA is TGTGCCAGCAGCTTTTTAAACTCTGGGGCCAACGTCCTGACTTTC. The whole variable domain, remainder taken from reference TRBV7-9 and TRBJ2-6, is DTGVSQNPRHKITKRGQNVTFRCDPISEHNRLYWYRQTLGQGPEFLTYFQNEAQLEKSRLLSDRFSAERPKGSFSTLEIQRTEQGDSAMYLCASSFLNSGANVLTFGAGSRLTVL.

The rearrangement uses TRBV21-1 and TRBJ1-1. TRBV21-1 is classified as a pseudogene. The CDR3 is made up of 13 amino acids. The CDR3 DNA is TGTGCCAGCAGCAAACTCGCCGTATGGGAAGCTTTCTTT. As protein: CASSKLAVWEAFF.

The V and J genes are TRBV28 and TRBJ2-7, with 7 positions matching TRBD1. Germline V gene data show CDR1 as MDHEN and CDR2 as SYDVKM. The length of the CDR3 is 18 residues. The V gene end was trimmed by 5 bases and the J gene end by 2 bases; junction bases not matched to a gene: 18. DNA of the CDR3: TGTGCCAGCAGTCCCCACCCAATTCGGACAGGATTTGCCTACGAGCAGTACTTC. Protein sequence: CASSPHPIRTGFAYEQYF. Using reference TRBV28 and TRBJ2-7 for the parts outside the CDR3, the full variable domain is DVKVTQSSRYLVKRTGEKVFLECVQDMDHENMFWYRQDPGLGLRLIYFSYDVKMKEKGDIPEGYSVSREKKERFSLILESASTNQTSMYLCASSPHPIRTGFAYEQYFGPGTRLTVT.

The genes are TRBV7-2 and TRBJ1-1; 8 bases fit TRBD1. With 5 bases clipped from V and 1 base from J, the junction kept 9 bases outside the gene matches. Germline V gene lookup returns CDR1 SGHTA and CDR2 FQGNSA. This CDR3 contains 16 residues. The CDR3 DNA sequence: TGTGCCAGCAGCCCTGGGACAGGCCTAGGGAACACTGAAGCTTTCTTT. As protein: CASSPGTGLGNTEAFF. Together with reference TRBV7-2 and TRBJ1-1, the CDR3 gives the full variable domain: GAGVSQSPSNKVTEKGKDVELRCDPISGHTALYWYRQSLGQGLEFLIYFQGNSAPDKSGLPSDRFSAERTGGSVSTLTIQRTQQEDSAVYLCASSPGTGLGNTEAFFGQGTRLTVV.

V usage is TRBV15 and J usage is TRBJ1-2; TRBD1 is a possible D gene (5 bases). Trimming took 0 bases from V and 5 from J, leaving 13 bases between them. CDR1 and CDR2 from the germline V gene are LNHNV and YYDKDF (reference sequence). This CDR3 comprises 15 residues. CDR3 nucleotide sequence: TGTGCCACCAGCAGAGATCGGGGGATTGGGTATGGCTACACCTTC. Protein product: CATSRDRGIGYGYTF.

On this clone: Other nucleotide sequences from this sample produce the same CDR3. V gene TRBV5-1 combines with J gene TRBJ2-7; TRBD2 is a possible D gene (5 bases). The V end lost 0 bases, the J end lost 2 bases, and 9 bases lay between the germline ends. The germline V gene has CDR1 SGHRS and CDR2 YFSETQ. The CDR3 is 14 amino acids. The CDR3 protein is CASSLAGGAYEQYF. In nucleotides, the CDR3 is TGCGCCAGCAGCTTGGCAGGAGGTGCCTACGAGCAGTACTTC.

V gene TRBV27 combines with J gene TRBJ1-5; TRBD1 agrees at 11 bases. The CDR3 sequence is 17 residues long. CDR1 and CDR2 (germline): MNHEY, SMNVEV (reference sequence). The V segment lost 5 bases and the J segment 1 base; nucleotides outside the gene matches: 7. DNA for the CDR3: TGTGCCAGCAGTCCTGGACAGGGGGCAGCGAGCAATCAGCCCCAGCATTTT. Its translation: CASSPGQGAASNQPQHF.

V gene TRBV6-2 or TRBV6-3 combines with J gene TRBJ2-3; D is ambiguous. Germline V gene lookup returns CDR1 MNHEY and CDR2 SVGEGT. There are 15 residues in the CDR3. Trimming removed 0 bases from V and 0 bases from J, with 7 bases in between. DNA for the CDR3: TGTGCCAGCAGTTACTCCTCGGACAGCACAGATACGCAGTATTTT. It codes for CASSYSSDSTDTQYF.

The genes are TRBV5-6 and TRBJ1-1; 11 nucleotides line up with TRBD1. This CDR3 region has 17 residues. V trimming: 1 base; J trimming: 9 bases; junction bases outside the gene matches: 14. Germline V lookup: CDR1 SGHDT, CDR2 YYEEEE. For the CDR3, the DNA is TGTGCCAGCAGCTTGTTAGGACAGGGGGCGCGAAATGGAAAAGCTTTCTTT. Protein sequence: CASSLLGQGARNGKAFF.

This clone has a single count. The J gene is TRBJ2-7, the V gene TRBV9; 9 bases match TRBD1. Losses at the gene ends were 3 bases for V and 0 bases for J; bases not matched to a gene: 4. CDR3 length: 15 amino acids. In germline, CDR1 is SGDLS, CDR2 YYNGEE. CDR3 region: CASSEGQGSSYEQYF. The CDR3 DNA follows: TGTGCCAGCAGCGAAGGACAGGGGAGCTCCTACGAGCAGTACTTC.

The rearrangement joins TRBV19 to TRBJ1-1; D remains unclear. This CDR3 has 15 amino acids. Trimming stripped 0 bases from V and 3 bases from J, with 11 bases between. Germline CDR1 reads LNHDA; CDR2 reads SQIVND (reference sequence). The CDR3 region has the DNA TGTGCCAGTAGTATAGAGCACACTGCCTACACTGAAGCTTTCTTT. Its translation: CASSIEHTAYTEAFF.

The genes are TRBV7-9 and TRBJ1-1; D gene uncertain. The V end lost 5 bases, the J end lost 3 bases, and 13 bases lay between the germline ends. The CDR3 contains 14 residues. The germline V gene has CDR1 SEHNR and CDR2 FQNEAQ (reference sequence). The chain's CDR3 is CASSLFLGHTEAFF. The CDR3, as DNA: TGTGCCAGCAGCCTATTTCTTGGGCACACTGAAGCTTTCTTT.

This rearrangement joins TRBV7-9 to TRBJ2-3, with D perhaps TRBD2 (7 bases). Deletions cut 4 bases from V and 2 bases from J, with 16 bases between. CDR1 is SEHNR, CDR2 FQNEAQ, per germline (reference sequence). This CDR3 contains 16 residues. The CDR3 DNA reads TGTGCCAGCAGCTCTGGCGGGGGCAAGGCCACAGATACGCAGTATTTT. Encoded protein: CASSSGGGKATDTQYF.

V usage is TRBV5-1 and J usage is TRBJ2-4; TRBD1 might be the D (6 bases). Germline assignment: CDR1 SGHRS and CDR2 YFSETQ. Trimming cost V 4 bases and J 7 bases, with 18 bases left between them. There are 15 residues in the CDR3. CDR3 nucleotides: TGCGCCAGCAGCCGCTCTATGGACAGTATGAACATTCAGTACTTC. Amino acids: CASSRSMDSMNIQYF.

In regard to this clone: The conserved final phenylalanine or tryptophan is absent from the CDR3, which likely points to a read error. The DNA is omitted, as the CDR3 cannot be located on it reliably, and the CDR3 follows TCRdb's listing. The V and J genes are TRBV2 and TRBJ1-2; the table's D call TRBD1 went unverified against the DNA. The CDR3 spans 12 residues, counting both ends. The germline V gene has CDR1 SNHLY and CDR2 FYNNEI. CDR3 amino acids: CASMGTGTFMEA.

The CDR3 is CASSYGTSNQPQHF. The CDR3 region has the DNA TGTGCCAGCAGTTACGGGACAAGCAATCAGCCCCAGCATTTT. The V and J genes are TRBV6-2 or TRBV6-3 and TRBJ1-5; a weak D match, TRBD1 (6 bases). Germline CDR1 reads MNHEY; CDR2 reads SVGEGT. V was cut by 2 bases and J by 1 base, with 6 bases left in between. This CDR3 comprises 14 residues.